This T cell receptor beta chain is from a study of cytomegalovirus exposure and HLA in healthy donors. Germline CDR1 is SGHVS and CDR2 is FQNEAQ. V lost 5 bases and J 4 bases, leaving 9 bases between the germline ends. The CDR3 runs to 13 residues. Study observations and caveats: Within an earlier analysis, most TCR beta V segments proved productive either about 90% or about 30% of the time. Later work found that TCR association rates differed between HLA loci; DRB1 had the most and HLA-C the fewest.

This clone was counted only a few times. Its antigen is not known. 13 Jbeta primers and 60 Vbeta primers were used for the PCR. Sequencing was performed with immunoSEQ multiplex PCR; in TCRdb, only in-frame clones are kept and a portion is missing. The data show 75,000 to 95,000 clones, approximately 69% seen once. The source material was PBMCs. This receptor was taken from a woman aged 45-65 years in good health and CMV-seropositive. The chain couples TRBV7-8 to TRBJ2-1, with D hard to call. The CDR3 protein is CASSLQVYNEQFF. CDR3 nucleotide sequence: TGTGCCAGCAGCCTTCAGGTTTACAATGAGCAGTTCTTC.